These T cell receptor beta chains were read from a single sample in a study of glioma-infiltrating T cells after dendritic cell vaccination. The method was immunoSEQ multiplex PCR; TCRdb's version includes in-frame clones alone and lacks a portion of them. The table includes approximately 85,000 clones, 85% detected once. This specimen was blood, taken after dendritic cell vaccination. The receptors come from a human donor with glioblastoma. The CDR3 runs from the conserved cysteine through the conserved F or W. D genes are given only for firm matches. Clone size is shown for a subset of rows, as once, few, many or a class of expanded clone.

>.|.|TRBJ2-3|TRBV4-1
CASSQSIPPDTQYF
TGCGCCAGCAGCCAGAGTATCCCCCCAGATACGCAGTATTTT
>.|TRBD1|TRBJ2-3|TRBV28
CASRDTGGPTDTQYF
TGTGCCAGCAGGGACACAGGGGGCCCCACAGATACGCAGTATTTT
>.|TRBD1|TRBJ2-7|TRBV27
CASSLSRAGGYEQYF
TGTGCCAGCAGTTTATCGAGGGCAGGGGGCTACGAGCAGTACTTC
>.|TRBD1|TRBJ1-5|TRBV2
CASSARQGLNQPQHF
TGTGCCAGCAGTGCACGACAGGGGCTGAATCAGCCCCAGCATTTT
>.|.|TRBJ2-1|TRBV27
CASSPSWAGAVGQFF
TGTGCCAGCAGTCCGTCGTGGGCAGGGGCAGTAGGGCAGTTCTTC
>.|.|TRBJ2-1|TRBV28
CASSLGEVRRGYEQFF
TGTGCCAGCAGTTTAGGTGAGGTGAGGAGGGGCTATGAGCAGTTCTTC
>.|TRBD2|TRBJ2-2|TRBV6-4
CASSQPGLAGTGELFF
TGTGCCAGCAGTCAACCGGGACTAGCGGGAACCGGGGAGCTGTTTTTT
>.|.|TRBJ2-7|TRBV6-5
CASRRGSYEQYF
TGTGCCAGTCGTAGGGGTTCCTACGAGCAGTACTTC
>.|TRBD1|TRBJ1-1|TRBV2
CASSPGTGVLTEAFF
TGTGCCAGCAGTCCCGGGACAGGAGTGTTGACTGAAGCTTTCTTT
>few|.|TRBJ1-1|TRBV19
CASSIFGTMNTEAFF
TGTGCCAGTAGTATTTTCGGGACTATGAACACTGAAGCTTTCTTT
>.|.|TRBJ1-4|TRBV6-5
CASSSRTNEKLFF
TGTGCCAGCAGTTCCAGAACAAATGAAAAACTGTTTTTT
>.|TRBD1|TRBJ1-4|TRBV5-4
CASSFGQGLNEKLFF
TGTGCCAGCAGCTTTGGACAGGGCCTTAATGAAAAACTGTTTTTT
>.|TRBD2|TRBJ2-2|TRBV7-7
CASSPRPGLAGADNAGELFF
TGTGCCAGCAGCCCTAGGCCGGGACTAGCGGGAGCCGATAACGCCGGGGAGCTGTTTTTT
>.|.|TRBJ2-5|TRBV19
CASSIGTGSETQYF
TGTGCCAGTAGTATAGGGACTGGAAGCGAGACCCAGTACTTC
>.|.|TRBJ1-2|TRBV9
CASAGTNYGYTF
TGTGCCAGCGCCGGGACTAACTATGGCTACACCTTC
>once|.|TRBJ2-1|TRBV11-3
CASSSGREYNEQFF
TGTGCCAGCAGCTCCGGACGGGAGTACAATGAGCAGTTCTTC
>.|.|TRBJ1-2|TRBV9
CASSLSGGYSGYTF
TGTGCCAGCAGCCTTAGTGGGGGGTATAGTGGCTACACCTTC
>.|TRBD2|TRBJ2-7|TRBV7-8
CASSYDTGTSFHEQYF
TGTGCCAGCAGCTACGACACCGGGACTAGCTTCCACGAGCAGTACTTC
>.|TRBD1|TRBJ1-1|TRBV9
CASSAGTGDVLGNTEAFF
TGTGCCAGCAGCGCCGGGACAGGGGATGTGCTGGGAAACACTGAAGCTTTCTTT
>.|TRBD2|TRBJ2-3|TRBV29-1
CSVGGGFEDTQYF
TGCAGCGTTGGCGGGGGATTCGAAGATACGCAGTATTTT
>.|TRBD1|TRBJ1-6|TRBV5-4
CASSLGQGNYNSPLHF
TGTGCCAGCAGCTTGGGACAGGGCAACTATAATTCACCCCTCCACTTT
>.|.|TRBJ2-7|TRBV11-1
CASSFPRSEQYF
TGTGCCAGCAGCTTTCCGCGTTCCGAGCAGTACTTC
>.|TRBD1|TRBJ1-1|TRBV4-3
CASSQDWTGGEAFF
TGCGCCAGCAGCCAAGATTGGACAGGGGGAGAAGCTTTCTTT
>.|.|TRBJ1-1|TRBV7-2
CASSLTAGWLTEAFF
TGTGCCAGCAGCTTAACGGCAGGGTGGCTCACTGAAGCTTTCTTT
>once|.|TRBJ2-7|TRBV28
CASRDRDSDYEQYF
TGTGCCAGCAGGGACCGGGACTCCGACTACGAGCAGTACTTC
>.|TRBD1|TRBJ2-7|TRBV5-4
CASSSRTGAYEQYF
TGTGCCAGCAGCTCGAGGACAGGGGCCTACGAGCAGTACTTC
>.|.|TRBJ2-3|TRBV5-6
CASSSGGGGTVKYF
TGTGCCAGCAGCTCGGGCGGTGGGGGGACAGTAAAGTATTTT
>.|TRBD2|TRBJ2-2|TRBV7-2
CASSEYGTSVTGELFF
TGTGCCAGCAGCGAGTACGGGACTAGTGTCACCGGGGAGCTGTTTTTT
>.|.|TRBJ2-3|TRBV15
CATSRDRRDTQYF
TGTGCCACCAGCAGAGATAGGCGGGATACGCAGTATTTT
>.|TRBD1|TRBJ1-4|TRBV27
CASSPGTGWEKLFF
TGTGCCAGCAGTCCCGGGACAGGGTGGGAAAAACTGTTTTTT
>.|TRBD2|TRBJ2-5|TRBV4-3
CASSPSGGFQETQYF
TGCGCCAGCAGCCCTAGCGGGGGGTTCCAAGAGACCCAGTACTTC
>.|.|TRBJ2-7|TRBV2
CASQRTQQESYEQYF
TGTGCCAGCCAACGGACACAACAAGAATCCTACGAGCAGTACTTC
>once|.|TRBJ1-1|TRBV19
CASSIGVGLNTEAFF
TGTGCCAGTAGTATAGGCGTGGGCCTGAACACTGAAGCTTTCTTT
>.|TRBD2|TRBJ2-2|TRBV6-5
CASSYSSGGGTGELFF
TGTGCCAGCAGTTACTCGAGTGGCGGGGGCACCGGGGAGCTGTTTTTT
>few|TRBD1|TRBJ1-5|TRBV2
CASREDRVRNQPQHF
TGTGCCAGCAGAGAAGACAGGGTACGCAATCAGCCCCAGCATTTT
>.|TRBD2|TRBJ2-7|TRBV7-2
CASSLISGGSYEQYF
TGTGCCAGCAGCTTAATTAGCGGGGGATCCTACGAGCAGTACTTC
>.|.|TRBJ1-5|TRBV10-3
CAISESNYNQPQHF
TGTGCCATCAGTGAGTCGAACTACAATCAGCCCCAGCATTTT
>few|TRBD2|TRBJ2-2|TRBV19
CASRLAGGNTGELFF
TGTGCCAGTCGACTAGCGGGGGGAAACACCGGGGAGCTGTTTTTT
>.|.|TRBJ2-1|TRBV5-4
CASSTAGNEQFF
TGTGCCAGCAGCACGGCGGGCAATGAGCAGTTCTTC
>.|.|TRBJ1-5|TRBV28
CASSSAAGVLNQPQHF
TGTGCCAGCAGTAGCGCCGCAGGGGTTTTGAATCAGCCCCAGCATTTT
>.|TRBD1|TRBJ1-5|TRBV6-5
CASRTDRGQPQHF
TGTGCCAGCAGGACTGACAGGGGGCAGCCCCAGCATTTT
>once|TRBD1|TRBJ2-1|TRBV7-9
CASSPGQGMNEQFF
TGTGCCAGCAGCCCAGGACAGGGGATGAATGAGCAGTTCTTC
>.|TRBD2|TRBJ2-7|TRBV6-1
CASSGTSGSIDEQYF
TGTGCCAGCAGTGGTACTAGCGGGAGTATCGACGAGCAGTACTTC
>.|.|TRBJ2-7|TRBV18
CASSPGHLYEQYF
TGTGCCAGCTCACCCGGACACCTCTACGAGCAGTACTTC
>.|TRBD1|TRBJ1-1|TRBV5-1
CASSTGTGRMNTEAFF
TGCGCCAGCAGCACCGGGACAGGGAGGATGAACACTGAAGCTTTCTTT
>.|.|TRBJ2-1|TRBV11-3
CASSLTGGAPYNEQFF
TGTGCCAGCAGCTTAACTGGCGGGGCACCCTACAATGAGCAGTTCTTC